These T cell receptor beta chains were read from a single sample in a study of T cell responses to AZD1222 COVID-19 vaccine. The protocol was immunoSEQ multiplex PCR, while the TCRdb copy is restricted to in-frame clones and leaves out a portion. The repertoire holds 72,000 or so clones, with 90% as singletons. Material: peripheral blood, obtained on day 0 of AZD1222 vaccination. The receptor source for this set is an adult in good health. Each CDR3 is given with its conserved first and last residue. D genes are given only for firm matches. Clone size is not always given. Where it is, it says once, few, many or a class for expanded clones.

cdr3_length	v_call	j_call	clone_size	d_call	cdr3_nt	cdr3_aa
14	TRBV6-2/TRBV6-3	TRBJ1-2	-	-	TGTGCCAGCAGTTTTCCCACAGGGTACGTTGGCTACACCTTC	CASSFPTGYVGYTF
15	TRBV9	TRBJ1-1	-	-	TGTGCCAGCAGCGAGGGGGGAGTCGGGAACACTGAAGCTTTCTTT	CASSEGGVGNTEAFF
15	TRBV7-3	TRBJ2-7	-	TRBD2	TGTGCCAGCAGCCCGACTAGCGCAGCTTTCTACGAGCAGTACTTC	CASSPTSAAFYEQYF
15	TRBV6-5	TRBJ1-2	-	TRBD1	TGTGCCAGCAGTTCACGGACAGGGGGATTCTATGGCTACACCTTC	CASSSRTGGFYGYTF
15	TRBV5-1	TRBJ1-4	once	-	TGCGCCAGCAGCCTGGCCCCTGCAACTAATGAAAAACTGTTTTTT	CASSLAPATNEKLFF
13	TRBV19	TRBJ2-5	few	TRBD2	TGTGCCAGTCGGCGGGGGGTTCAAGAGACCCAGTACTTC	CASRRGVQETQYF
12	TRBV9	TRBJ1-4	-	-	TGTGCCAGCAGCCTCTCAGTTGAAAAACTGTTTTTT	CASSLSVEKLFF
16	TRBV5-4	TRBJ1-4	-	TRBD1	TGTGCCAGCAGCCGGGACAGGACAAGCCATAATGAAAAACTGTTTTTT	CASSRDRTSHNEKLFF
14	TRBV9	TRBJ1-3	-	-	TGTGCCAGCAGCGCCGACAGCCTTAGAAACACCATATATTTT	CASSADSLRNTIYF
13	TRBV30	TRBJ1-1	-	-	TGTGCCGCCCGGACAGTAATGAACACTGAAGCTTTCTTT	CAARTVMNTEAFF
13	TRBV11-2	TRBJ2-5	-	-	TGTGCCAGCAGCCCTGGACGGAGTGAGACCCAGTACTTC	CASSPGRSETQYF
14	TRBV2	TRBJ2-5	-	-	TGTGCCAGCAGGGTGACAGCAGGCATAGAGACCCAGTACTTC	CASRVTAGIETQYF
14	TRBV6-5	TRBJ1-2	-	-	TGTGCCAGCAGGGTCTCACTCCAGCTAGACAGCTACACCTTC	CASRVSLQLDSYTF
12	TRBV30	TRBJ2-3	-	TRBD1	TGTGCCTGGGGGACAGGGGGGGATACGCAGTATTTT	CAWGTGGDTQYF
14	TRBV15	TRBJ2-5	once	-	TGTGCCACCAGCAGAGTTGGGGACCTAGAGACCCAGTACTTC	CATSRVGDLETQYF
13	TRBV29-1	TRBJ1-1	-	-	TGCAGCGTGGCGCGGGCGAACGGGGCTGAAGCTTTCTTT	CSVARANGAEAFF
12	TRBV6-5	TRBJ1-6	-	-	TGTGCCAGCAGCGAGGAACGCCTTCCCCTCCACTTT	CASSEERLPLHF